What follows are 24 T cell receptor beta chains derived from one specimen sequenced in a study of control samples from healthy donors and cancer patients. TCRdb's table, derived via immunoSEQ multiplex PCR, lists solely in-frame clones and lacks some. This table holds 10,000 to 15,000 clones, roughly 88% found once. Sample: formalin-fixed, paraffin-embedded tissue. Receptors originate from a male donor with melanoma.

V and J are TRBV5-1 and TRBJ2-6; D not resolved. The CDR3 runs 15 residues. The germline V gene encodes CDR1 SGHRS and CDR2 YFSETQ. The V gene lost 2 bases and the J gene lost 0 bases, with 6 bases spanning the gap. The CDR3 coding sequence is TGCGCCAGCAGCTTACTAATCTCTGGGGCCAACGTCCTGACTTTC. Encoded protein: CASSLLISGANVLTF.

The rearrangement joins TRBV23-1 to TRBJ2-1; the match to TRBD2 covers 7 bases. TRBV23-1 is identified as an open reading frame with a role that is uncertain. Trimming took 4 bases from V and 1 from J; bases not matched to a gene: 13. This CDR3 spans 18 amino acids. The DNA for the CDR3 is TGCGCCAGCAGTCCAAAATTTGCGCGGGGGAGATCCTACAATGAGCAGTTCTTC. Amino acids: CASSPKFARGRSYNEQFF.

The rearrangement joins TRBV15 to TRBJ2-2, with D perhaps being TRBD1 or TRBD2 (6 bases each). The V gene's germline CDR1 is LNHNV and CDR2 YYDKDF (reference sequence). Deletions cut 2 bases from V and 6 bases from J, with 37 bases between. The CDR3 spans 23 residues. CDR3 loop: CATSRTVLGGRDLSLRRAGELFF. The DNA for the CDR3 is TGTGCCACCAGCAGAACCGTCCTAGGGGGGCGGGACCTTTCACTCCGGCGGGCCGGGGAGCTGTTTTTT.

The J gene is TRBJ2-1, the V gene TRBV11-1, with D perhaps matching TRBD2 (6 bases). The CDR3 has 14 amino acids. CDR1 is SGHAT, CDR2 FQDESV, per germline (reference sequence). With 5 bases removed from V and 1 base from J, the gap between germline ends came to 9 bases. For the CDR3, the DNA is TGTGCCAGCAGCCGGGACTTTTCCTACAATGAGCAGTTCTTC. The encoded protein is CASSRDFSYNEQFF.

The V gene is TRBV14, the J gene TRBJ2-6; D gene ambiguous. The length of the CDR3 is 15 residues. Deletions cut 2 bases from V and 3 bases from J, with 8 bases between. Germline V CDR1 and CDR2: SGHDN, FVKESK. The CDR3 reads CASSQHGYGANVLTF. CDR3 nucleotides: TGTGCCAGCAGCCAACACGGGTATGGGGCCAACGTCCTGACTTTC.

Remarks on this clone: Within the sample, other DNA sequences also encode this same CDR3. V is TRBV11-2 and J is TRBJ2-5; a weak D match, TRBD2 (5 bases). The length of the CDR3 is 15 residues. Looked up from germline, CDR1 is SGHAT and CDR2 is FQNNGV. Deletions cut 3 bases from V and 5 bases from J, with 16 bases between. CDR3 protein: CASSLVRGWWETQYF. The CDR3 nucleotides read TGTGCCAGCAGCTTGGTCCGGGGTTGGTGGGAGACCCAGTACTTC.

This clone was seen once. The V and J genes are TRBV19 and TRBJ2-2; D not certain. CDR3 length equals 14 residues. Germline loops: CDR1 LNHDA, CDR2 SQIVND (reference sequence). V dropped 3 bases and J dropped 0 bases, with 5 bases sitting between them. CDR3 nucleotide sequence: TGTGCCAGTAGTATGGGGACGAACACCGGGGAGCTGTTTTTT. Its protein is CASSMGTNTGELFF. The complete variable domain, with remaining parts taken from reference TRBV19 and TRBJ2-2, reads DGGITQSPKYLFRKEGQNVTLSCEQNLNHDAMYWYRQDPGQGLRLIYYSQIVNDFQKGDIAEGYSVSREKKESFPLTVTSAQKNPTAFYLCASSMGTNTGELFFGEGSRLTVL.

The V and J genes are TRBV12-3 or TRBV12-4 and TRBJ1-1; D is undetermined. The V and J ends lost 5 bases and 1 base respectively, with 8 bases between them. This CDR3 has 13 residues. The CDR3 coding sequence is TGTGCCAGCAGTGTTAAGCCGAACACTGAAGCTTTCTTT. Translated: CASSVKPNTEAFF.

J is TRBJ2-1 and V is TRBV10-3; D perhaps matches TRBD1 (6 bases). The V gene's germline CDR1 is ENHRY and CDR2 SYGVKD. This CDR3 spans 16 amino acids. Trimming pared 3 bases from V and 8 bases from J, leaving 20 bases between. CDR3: CAISDRQGRIEDEQFF. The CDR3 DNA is TGTGCCATCAGTGATAGGCAGGGGCGCATTGAGGATGAGCAGTTCTTC.

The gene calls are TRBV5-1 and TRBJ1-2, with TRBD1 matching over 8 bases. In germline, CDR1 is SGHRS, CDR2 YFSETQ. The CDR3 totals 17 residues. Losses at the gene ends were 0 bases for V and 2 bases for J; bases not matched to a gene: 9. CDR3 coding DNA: TGCGCCAGCAGCTTGGCCGGACAGGGAGCTTCAAACTATGGCTACACCTTC. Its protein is CASSLAGQGASNYGYTF.

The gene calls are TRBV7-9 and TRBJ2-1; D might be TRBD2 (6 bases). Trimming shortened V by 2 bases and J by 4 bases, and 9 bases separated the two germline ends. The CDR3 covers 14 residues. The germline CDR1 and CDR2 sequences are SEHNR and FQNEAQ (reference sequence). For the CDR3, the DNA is TGTGCCAGCAGCTTAACGGGAGTGTACAATGAGCAGTTCTTC. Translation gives CASSLTGVYNEQFF.

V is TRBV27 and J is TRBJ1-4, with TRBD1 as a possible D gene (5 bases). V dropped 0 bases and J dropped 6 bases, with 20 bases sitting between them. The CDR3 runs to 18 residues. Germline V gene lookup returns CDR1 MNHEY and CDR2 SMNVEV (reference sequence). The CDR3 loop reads CASSLSPPWEGEHEKLFF. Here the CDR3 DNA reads TGTGCCAGCAGTTTATCCCCACCCTGGGAAGGGGAACATGAAAAACTGTTTTTT.

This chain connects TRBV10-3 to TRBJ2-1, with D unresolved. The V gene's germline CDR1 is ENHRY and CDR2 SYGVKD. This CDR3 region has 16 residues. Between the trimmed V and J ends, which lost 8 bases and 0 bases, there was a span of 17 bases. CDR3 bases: TGTGCCATCCAACTTTCACTAACGAGCTCCTACAATGAGCAGTTCTTC. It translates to CAIQLSLTSSYNEQFF.

The CDR3, as DNA: TGTGCCAGTAGCCCGGTCGTGGGGGCCGGGGAGCTGTTTTTT. Protein sequence: CASSPVVGAGELFF. V gene TRBV19 combines with J gene TRBJ2-2; possibly TRBD1 or TRBD2 for D (5 bases each). V lost 6 bases, J lost 6 bases, and 14 bases lay in between. The CDR3 is 14 residues long. Germline lookup yields CDR1 LNHDA and CDR2 SQIVND (reference sequence).

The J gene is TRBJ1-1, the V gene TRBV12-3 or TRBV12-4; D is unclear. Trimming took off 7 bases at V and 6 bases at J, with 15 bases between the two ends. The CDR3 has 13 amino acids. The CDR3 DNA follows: TGTGCCAGCAATTCTGTCGCGGTAGCTGAAGCTTTCTTT. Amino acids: CASNSVAVAEAFF.

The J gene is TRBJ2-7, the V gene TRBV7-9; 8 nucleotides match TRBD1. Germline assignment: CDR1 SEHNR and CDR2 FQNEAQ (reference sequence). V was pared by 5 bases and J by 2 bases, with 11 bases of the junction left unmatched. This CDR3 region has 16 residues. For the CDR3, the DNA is TGTGCCAGCAGCCCCACACCGGGACAGGTGACCTACGAGCAGTACTTC. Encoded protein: CASSPTPGQVTYEQYF. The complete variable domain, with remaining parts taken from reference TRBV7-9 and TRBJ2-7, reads DTGVSQNPRHKITKRGQNVTFRCDPISEHNRLYWYRQTLGQGPEFLTYFQNEAQLEKSRLLSDRFSAERPKGSFSTLEIQRTEQGDSAMYLCASSPTPGQVTYEQYFGPGTRLTVT.

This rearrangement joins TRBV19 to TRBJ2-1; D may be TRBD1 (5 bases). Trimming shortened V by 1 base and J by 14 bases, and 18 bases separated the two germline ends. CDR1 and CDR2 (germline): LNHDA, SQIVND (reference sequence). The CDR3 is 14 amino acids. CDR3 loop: CASSIAPEFRAKFF. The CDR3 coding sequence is TGTGCCAGTAGTATAGCCCCAGAGTTCAGGGCGAAGTTCTTC.

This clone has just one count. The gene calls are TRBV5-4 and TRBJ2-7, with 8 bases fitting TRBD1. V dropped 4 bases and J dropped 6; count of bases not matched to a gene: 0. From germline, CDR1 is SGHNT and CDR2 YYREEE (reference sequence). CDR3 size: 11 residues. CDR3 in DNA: TGTGCCAGCAGCGGACAGGGCGAGCAGTACTTC. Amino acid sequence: CASSGQGEQYF.

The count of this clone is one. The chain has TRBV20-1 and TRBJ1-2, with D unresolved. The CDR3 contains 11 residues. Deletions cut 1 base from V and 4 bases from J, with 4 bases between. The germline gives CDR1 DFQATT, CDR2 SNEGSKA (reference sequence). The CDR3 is CSARAFYGYTF. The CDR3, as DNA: TGCAGTGCTAGAGCGTTCTATGGCTACACCTTC.

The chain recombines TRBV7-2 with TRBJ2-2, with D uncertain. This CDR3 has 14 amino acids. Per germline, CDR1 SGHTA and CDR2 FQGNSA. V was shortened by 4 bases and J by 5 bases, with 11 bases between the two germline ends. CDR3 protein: CASSSLDGTGELFF. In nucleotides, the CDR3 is TGTGCCAGCAGCTCCCTGGACGGGACCGGGGAGCTGTTTTTT.

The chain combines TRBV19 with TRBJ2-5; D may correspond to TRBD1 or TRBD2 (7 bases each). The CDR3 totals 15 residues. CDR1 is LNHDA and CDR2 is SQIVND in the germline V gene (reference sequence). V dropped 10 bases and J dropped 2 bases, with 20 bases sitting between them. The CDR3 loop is CATQGGWRGQETQYF. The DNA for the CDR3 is TGTGCCACCCAGGGGGGGTGGAGGGGACAAGAGACCCAGTACTTC.

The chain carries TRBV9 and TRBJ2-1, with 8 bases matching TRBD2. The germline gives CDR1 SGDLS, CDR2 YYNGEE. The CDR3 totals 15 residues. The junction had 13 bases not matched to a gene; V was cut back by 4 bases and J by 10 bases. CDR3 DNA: TGTGCCAGCAGCCGGACTAGCAGGGAGATCATCGAGCAGTTCTTC. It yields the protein CASSRTSREIIEQFF.

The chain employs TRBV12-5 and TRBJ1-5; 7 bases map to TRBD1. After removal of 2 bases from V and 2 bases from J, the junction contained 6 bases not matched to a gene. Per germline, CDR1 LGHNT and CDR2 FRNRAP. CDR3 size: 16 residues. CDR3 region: CASGLLGGGRNQPQHF. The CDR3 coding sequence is TGTGCTAGTGGTTTGCTAGGGGGCGGTCGCAATCAGCCCCAGCATTTT.

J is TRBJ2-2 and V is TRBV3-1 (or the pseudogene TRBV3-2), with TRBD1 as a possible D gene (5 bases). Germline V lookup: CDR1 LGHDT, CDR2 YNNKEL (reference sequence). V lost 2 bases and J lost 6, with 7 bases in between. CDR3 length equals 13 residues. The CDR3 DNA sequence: TGTGCCAGCAGCCAAAGGGGCTCCGGGGAGCTGTTTTTT. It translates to CASSQRGSGELFF.